This entry lists 20 T cell receptor beta chains sequenced from one sample in a study of CD8 T cells in Susac syndrome. Random hexamers primed reverse transcription of about 0.5 to 1 ug RNA. TCRdb independently ran MiXCR on the immunoSEQ multiplex PCR reads; one entry per CDR3 protein. The repertoire holds roughly 200,000 distinct CDR3 sequences, with 95% as singletons. Sequenced sample: CD4+ T cells from PBMCs. These receptors were collected from a human donor with multiple sclerosis.

This chain uses TRBV3-1 with TRBJ2-2; D is unclear. CDR1 is LGHDT, CDR2 YNNKEL, per germline (reference sequence). The CDR3 contains 13 residues. Between the trimmed V and J ends, which lost 10 bases and 0 bases, there was a span of 9 bases. CDR3 in amino acids: CATRTANTGELFF. The CDR3 DNA sequence: TGTGCCACGAGAACGGCGAACACCGGGGAGCTGTTTTTT.

The chain employs TRBV20-1 and TRBJ2-1, with D possibly matching TRBD2 (6 bases). Looked up from germline, CDR1 is DFQATT and CDR2 is SNEGSKA (reference sequence). The CDR3 is 15 amino acids. CDR3 loop: CSVRRGTTWGNEQFF. CDR3 nucleotide sequence: TGCAGCGTTCGACGGGGGACCACCTGGGGGAATGAGCAGTTCTTC.

The genes are TRBV20-1 and TRBJ2-1, with D hard to call. V dropped 3 bases and J dropped 0 bases, with 6 bases sitting between them. CDR3 length: 13 residues. Germline CDR1 is DFQATT and CDR2 is SNEGSKA (reference sequence). The CDR3 region is CSASASSYNEQFF. The CDR3 nucleotides read TGCAGTGCTAGCGCGAGCTCCTACAATGAGCAGTTCTTC.

The V call is TRBV7-9, the J call TRBJ1-2, with 8 positions matching TRBD1. This CDR3 contains 16 residues. Germline CDR1 and CDR2: SEHNR and FQNEAQ (reference sequence). V lost 0 bases and J lost 6; bases outside the gene matches: 9. The CDR3 sequence is CASSLASRTGIDGYTF. Written as DNA, the CDR3 is TGTGCCAGCAGCTTAGCGTCGCGGACAGGGATAGATGGCTACACCTTC.

This rearrangement joins TRBV30 to TRBJ1-1, with a possible D match to TRBD1 (5 bases). V was pared by 5 bases and J by 2 bases, with 9 bases between. The CDR3 runs 12 residues. Looked up from germline, CDR1 is GTSNPN and CDR2 is SVGIG (reference sequence). DNA for the CDR3: TGTGCCTGGGGACAAACAAACACTGAAGCTTTCTTT. It codes for CAWGQTNTEAFF.

This clonotype was seen only a few times. The rearrangement uses TRBV3-1 and TRBJ2-1; maybe TRBD2 (5 bases). The CDR3 covers 15 residues. The V end lost 4 bases, the J end lost 0 bases, and 10 bases lay between the germline ends. CDR1 is LGHDT and CDR2 is YNNKEL in the germline V gene (reference sequence). The CDR3 nucleotides are TGTGCCAGCAGCCCCTCCGGGATCTCCTACAATGAGCAGTTCTTC. Its translation is CASSPSGISYNEQFF.

The rearrangement links TRBV29-1 to TRBJ1-2, with TRBD1 matching over 7 bases. From germline, CDR1 is SQVTM and CDR2 ANQGSEA. CDR3 length equals 13 residues. V lost 5 bases, J lost 3 bases, and 6 bases stayed unmatched. CDR3 amino acids: CSVQKTGDYGYTF. CDR3 DNA: TGCAGCGTTCAAAAAACAGGGGACTATGGCTACACCTTC.

This chain joins TRBV20-1 and TRBJ2-5; TRBD2 matches 7 bases. CDR1 and CDR2 (germline): DFQATT, SNEGSKA (reference sequence). This CDR3 comprises 15 residues. Trimming cost V 6 bases and J 2 bases; bases outside gene matches: 12. CDR3 nucleotide sequence: TGCAGTGCCCCCCTCGGTGGGGGGGGGCAAGAGACCCAGTACTTC. This translates into CSAPLGGGGQETQYF.

V is TRBV12-3 or TRBV12-4 and J is TRBJ2-5, with D tentatively TRBD1 (8 bases). This CDR3 region has 13 residues. The V gene lost 7 bases and the J gene lost 4 bases, with 13 bases spanning the gap. The CDR3 DNA reads as TGTGCCAGCACCACAGGGGGGGTAGAGACCCAGTACTTC. Residues: CASTTGGVETQYF.

This chain joins TRBV14 and TRBJ1-1; D unresolved. Germline CDR1 reads SGHDN; CDR2 reads FVKESK. This CDR3 is built from 13 residues. Trimming took off 1 base at V and 1 base at J, with 4 bases between the two ends. CDR3 sequence reads: CASSQVGNTEAFF. The CDR3 DNA reads as TGTGCCAGCAGCCAAGTGGGGAACACTGAAGCTTTCTTT.

This sequence joins TRBV29-1 and TRBJ2-1; D not certain. The CDR3 runs 12 residues. Germline-derived CDR1 and CDR2 are SQVTM and ANQGSEA. Trimming shortened V by 3 bases and J by 10 bases, and 13 bases separated the two germline ends. Here the CDR3 reads CSVDPPLKEQFF. In nucleotides, the CDR3 is TGCAGCGTTGATCCCCCCTTAAAAGAGCAGTTCTTC.

The chain combines TRBV6-2 or TRBV6-3 with TRBJ2-7; D tentatively fits TRBD1 or TRBD2 (5 bases each). This CDR3 comprises 17 residues. V lost 0 bases and J 1 base, leaving 16 bases between the germline ends. Germline loops: CDR1 MNHEY, CDR2 SVGEGT. CDR3 DNA: TGTGCCAGCAGTTACTCGAGGGGCACGACAGTGTCCTACGAGCAGTACGTC. This codes for CASSYSRGTTVSYEQYV.

The chain couples TRBV20-1 to TRBJ2-7; the D gene is possibly TRBD2 (6 bases). V gave up 3 bases and J gave up 0 bases, with 15 bases separating them. The CDR3 spans 15 residues. Germline V gene sequence: CDR1 DFQATT, CDR2 SNEGSKA (reference sequence). The CDR3 here is CSAREGTGFSYEQYV. CDR3 DNA sequence: TGCAGTGCTAGGGAGGGGACCGGATTCTCCTACGAGCAGTACGTC.

CDR3 region: CASSPPPQHF. The CDR3 DNA follows: TGTGCCAGCAGCCCTCCGCCCCAGCATTTT. V and J are TRBV3-1 and TRBJ1-5; D is unclear. V was pared by 4 bases and J by 9 bases, with 4 bases between. Germline V gives CDR1 LGHDT, CDR2 YNNKEL (reference sequence). The CDR3 has 10 residues.

The chain links TRBV29-1 to TRBJ1-1; D call uncertain. The V end lost 3 bases, the J end lost 10 bases, and 6 bases lay between the germline ends. From germline, CDR1 is SQVTM and CDR2 ANQGSEA. The CDR3 consists of 9 residues. CDR3 in amino acids: CSVDPGAFF. CDR3 nucleotide sequence: TGCAGCGTTGATCCCGGAGCTTTCTTT.

This clonotype has just one count. The CDR3 coding sequence is TGTGCCTGGAGTGTGTTTGTTTCGGGGGATGGCTACACCTTC. This encodes CAWSVFVSGDGYTF. The chain couples TRBV30 to TRBJ1-2; the D gene is possibly TRBD1 (5 bases). This CDR3 has 14 amino acids. Germline CDR1 reads GTSNPN; CDR2 reads SVGIG (reference sequence). V lost 0 bases and J lost 6, with 14 bases in between.

V usage is TRBV7-2 and J usage is TRBJ2-3; tentative D call: TRBD1 (6 bases). V lost 0 bases and J lost 5, with 15 bases in between. This CDR3 has 16 amino acids. In germline, CDR1 is SGHTA, CDR2 FQGNSA. CDR3 in DNA: TGTGCCAGCAGCTTAGCCGCTCAGGGGTTGGGAGATACGCAGTATTTT. Protein: CASSLAAQGLGDTQYF.

The chain uses TRBV30 and TRBJ2-3; 10 positions match TRBD2. The CDR3 runs 15 residues. Germline trimming cut 5 bases from V and 6 bases from J; bases unmatched to any gene: 11. Per germline, CDR1 GTSNPN and CDR2 SVGIG (reference sequence). For the CDR3, the DNA is TGTGCCTGGTCAAGGACTAGCGGCTTTGGGGATACGCAGTATTTT. Translation: CAWSRTSGFGDTQYF. Full variable domain (outside the CDR3, taken from reference TRBV30 and TRBJ2-3): SQTIHQWPATLVQPVGSPLSLECTVEGTSNPNLYWYRQAAGRGLQLLFYSVGIGQISSEVPQNLSASRPQDRQFILSSKKLLLSDSGFYLCAWSRTSGFGDTQYFGPGTRLTVL.

This chain uses TRBV20-1 with TRBJ2-5; unclear D gene. CDR1 and CDR2 from the germline V gene are DFQATT and SNEGSKA (reference sequence). Deletions cut 1 base from V and 5 bases from J, with 11 bases between. CDR3 length equals 13 residues. CDR3 sequence: CSARGYVGETQYF. CDR3 in DNA: TGCAGTGCTAGAGGCTACGTAGGGGAGACCCAGTACTTC.

This sequence joins TRBV18 and TRBJ1-1; D is perhaps TRBD1 (5 bases). The CDR3 contains 13 residues. The V end was cut by 3 bases, the J end by 5 bases, with 10 bases between. Germline loops: CDR1 KGHSH, CDR2 LQKENI. The DNA for the CDR3 is TGTGCCAGCTCACCGGGCAGGGAGACTGAAGCTTTCTTT. Its translation is CASSPGRETEAFF.